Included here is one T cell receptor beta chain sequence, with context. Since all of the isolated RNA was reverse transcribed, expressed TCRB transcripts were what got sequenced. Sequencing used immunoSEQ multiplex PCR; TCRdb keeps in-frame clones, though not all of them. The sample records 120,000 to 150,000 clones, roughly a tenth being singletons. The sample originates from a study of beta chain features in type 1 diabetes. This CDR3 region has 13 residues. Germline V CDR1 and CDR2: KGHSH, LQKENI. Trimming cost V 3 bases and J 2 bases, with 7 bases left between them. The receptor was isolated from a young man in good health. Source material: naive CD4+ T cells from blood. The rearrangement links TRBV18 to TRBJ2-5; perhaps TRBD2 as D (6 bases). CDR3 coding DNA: TGTGCCAGCTCACCCGGGGGACAAGAGACCCAGTACTTC. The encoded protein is CASSPGGQETQYF.